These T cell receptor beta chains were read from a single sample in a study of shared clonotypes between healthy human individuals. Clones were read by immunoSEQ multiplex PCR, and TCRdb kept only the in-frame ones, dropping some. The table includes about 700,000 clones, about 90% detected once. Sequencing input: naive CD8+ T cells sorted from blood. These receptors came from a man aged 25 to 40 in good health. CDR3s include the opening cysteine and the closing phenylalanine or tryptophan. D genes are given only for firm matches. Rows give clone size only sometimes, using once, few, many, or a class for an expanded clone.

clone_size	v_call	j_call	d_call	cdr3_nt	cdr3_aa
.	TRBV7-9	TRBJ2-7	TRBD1	TGTGCCAGCAGCTTAGGGACAGGGTCCGAGCAGTACTTC	CASSLGTGSEQYF
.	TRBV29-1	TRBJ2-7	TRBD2	TGCAGCGTTGAAGACTATAGCGGGAGGAACGAGCAGTACTTC	CSVEDYSGRNEQYF
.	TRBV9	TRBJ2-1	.	TGTGCCAGCAGCGTATGGACTACCCCCACCAATGAGCAGTTCTTC	CASSVWTTPTNEQFF
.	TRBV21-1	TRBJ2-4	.	TGTGCCAGGAAGTACTTTGGACCGGGACAGGACAAAAACATTCAGTACTTC	CARKYFGPGQDKNIQYF
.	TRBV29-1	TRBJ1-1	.	TGCAGCGGGTCGGGGGTGAGGGGTGAAGCTTTCTTT	CSGSGVRGEAFF
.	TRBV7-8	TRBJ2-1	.	TGTGCCAGCACCCCTGGGGTAGAAGATGAGCAGTTCTTC	CASTPGVEDEQFF
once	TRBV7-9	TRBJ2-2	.	TGTGCCGTCTCGGGTACCGGGGAGCTGTTTTTT	CAVSGTGELFF
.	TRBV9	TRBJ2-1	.	TGTGCCAGCAGCGAATGGGACACCCGTGAGCAGTTCTTC	CASSEWDTREQFF
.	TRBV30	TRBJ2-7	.	TGTGCCTGGAGTGTAAGTCTTTCCTACGAGCAGTACTTC	CAWSVSLSYEQYF
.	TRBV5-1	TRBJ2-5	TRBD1	TGCGCCAGCAGCTCAGCGGGACAGGGGGAGACCCAGTACTTC	CASSSAGQGETQYF
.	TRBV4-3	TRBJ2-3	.	TGCGCCAGCAGCCAAGAAAGTAGGGAGGAAGGTAATGCGCAGTATTTT	CASSQESREEGNAQYF
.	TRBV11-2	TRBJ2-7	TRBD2	TGTGCCAGCAGCATCGGGGGGGCGGGCTACGAGCAGTACTTC	CASSIGGAGYEQYF
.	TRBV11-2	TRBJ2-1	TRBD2	TGTGCCAGCATGCTAGCGGGACCGAATGAGCAGTTCTTC	CASMLAGPNEQFF
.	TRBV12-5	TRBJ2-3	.	TGTGCTAGTATGCGGGACCGTTTCACAGATACGCAGTATTTT	CASMRDRFTDTQYF
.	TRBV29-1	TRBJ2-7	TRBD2	TGCAGCGTTCTCGTACTAGCGGGAGGTGCCGAGCAGTACTTC	CSVLVLAGGAEQYF
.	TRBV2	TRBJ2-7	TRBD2	TGTGCCAGCAGGGTCGGACTAGCGGGAGGACACTACGAGCAGTACTTC	CASRVGLAGGHYEQYF
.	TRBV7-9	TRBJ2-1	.	TGTGCCAGCAGCTTAGCGTTGGCAGAATACAATGAGCAGTTCTTC	CASSLALAEYNEQFF
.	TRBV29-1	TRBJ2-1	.	TGCAGCGTTGTTGGGGACACCTACAATGAGCAGTTCTTC	CSVVGDTYNEQFF
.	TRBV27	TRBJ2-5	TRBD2	TGTGCCAGCAGAGTAGCGGGAGGTAGCTTGTACCAAGAGACCCAGTACTTC	CASRVAGGSLYQETQYF
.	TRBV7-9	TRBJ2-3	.	TGTGCCAGCCAACCGCGGAGGTCTGGTGGCACAGATACGCAGTATTTT	CASQPRRSGGTDTQYF
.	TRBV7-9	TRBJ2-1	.	TGTGCCAGCAGCGCCTGGGATGAGCAGTTCTTC	CASSAWDEQFF
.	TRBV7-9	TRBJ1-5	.	TGTGCCAGCAGCTTAGCGCAGGAGCCCCAGCATTTT	CASSLAQEPQHF
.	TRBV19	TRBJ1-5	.	TGTGCCAGTAGTATGGGATCCTATCAGCCCCAGCATTTT	CASSMGSYQPQHF
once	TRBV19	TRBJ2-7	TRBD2	TGTGCCAGTAAGGGACTAGCGACTTCCTACGAGCAGTACTTC	CASKGLATSYEQYF
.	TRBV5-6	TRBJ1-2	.	TGTGCCAGCAGCCCGGGGGCCGGGATCCTCTATGGCTACACCTTC	CASSPGAGILYGYTF
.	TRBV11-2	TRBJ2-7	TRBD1	TGTGCCAGCAGCAACCGGGACAGGGGGCCCTACGAGCAGTACTTC	CASSNRDRGPYEQYF
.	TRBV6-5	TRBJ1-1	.	TGTGCCAGCAGCCGTGACCTGGACACTGAAGCTTTCTTT	CASSRDLDTEAFF
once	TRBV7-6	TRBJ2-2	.	TGTGCCAGCAGCGACGATGACAGAGCCGGGGAGCTGTTTTTT	CASSDDDRAGELFF
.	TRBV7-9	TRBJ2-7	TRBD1	TGTGCCAGCAGTGCCCGGGACAGGTTCTACGAGCAGTACTTC	CASSARDRFYEQYF
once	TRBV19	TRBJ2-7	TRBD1	TGTGCCAGTAGTACAGACAGGGGGCTCGAGCAGTACTTC	CASSTDRGLEQYF
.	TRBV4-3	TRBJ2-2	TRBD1	TGCGCCAGCAGCCAAGTCGGACAGGGGAGCACCGGGGAGCTGTTTTTT	CASSQVGQGSTGELFF
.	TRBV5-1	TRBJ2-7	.	TGCGCCAGCAGCGGCAGGGACGAGCAGTACTTC	CASSGRDEQYF
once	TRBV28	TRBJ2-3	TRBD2	TGTGCCAGCACCCTCTTACGGGGGGGCGCAGATACGCAGTATTTT	CASTLLRGGADTQYF
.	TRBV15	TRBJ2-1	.	TGTGCCACCAGGGTGACCAGCGGTGAGCAGTTCTTC	CATRVTSGEQFF
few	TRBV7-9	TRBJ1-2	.	TGTGCCACCGTAGTGGGGCGTCATGGCTACACCTTC	CATVVGRHGYTF
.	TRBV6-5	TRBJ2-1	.	TGTGCCAGCAGTTACTCCTACAATGAGCAGTTCTTC	CASSYSYNEQFF
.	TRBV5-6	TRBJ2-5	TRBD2	TGTGCCAGTTCCCACCGGGAGGAGCGGCCAGAGACCCAGTACTTC	CASSHREERPETQYF
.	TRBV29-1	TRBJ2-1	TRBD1	TGCAGCGTTGACCAAGGGACAGTCCCGAGCTCCTACAATGAGCAGTTCTTC	CSVDQGTVPSSYNEQFF
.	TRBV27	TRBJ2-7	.	TGTGCCAGCAGTGAGACAGTTAACTCCTACGAGCAGTACTTC	CASSETVNSYEQYF
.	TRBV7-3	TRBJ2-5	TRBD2	TGTGCCAGCAGCCCGGGACTAGAAGAAGAGACCCAGTACTTC	CASSPGLEEETQYF
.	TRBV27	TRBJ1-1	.	TGTGCCAGCAGTTTATCTTGGGGAGACACTGAAGCTTTCTTT	CASSLSWGDTEAFF